This TCR beta chain was identified during a study of blood T cells in healthy people across ages. The CDR3 consists of 11 residues. CDR1 is MNHEY, CDR2 SMNVEV, per germline (reference sequence). Trimming at V came to 6 bases and at J to 8 bases, leaving 4 bases not matched to a gene. PBMCs numbering at least 6.5 million were isolated per sample. The second PCR ran 7 to 11 cycles with a sample-barcoded 5' primer and J-beta primers. TCRdb passed the 5' RACE reads through MiXCR, listing each CDR3 protein once. This sample yields hundreds of thousands of distinct CDR3 sequences, of which roughly 21% are seen a single time; roughly 3.7% belongs to the top ten.

Sequencing was performed on blood. The chain combines TRBV27 with TRBJ2-7; TRBD1 agrees at 7 bases. This sequence was found in a man between 70 and 80 years old in good health. This chain's CDR3 is CASSTGVKQYF. The CDR3 nucleotides are TGTGCCAGCAGCACAGGGGTCAAGCAGTACTTC.